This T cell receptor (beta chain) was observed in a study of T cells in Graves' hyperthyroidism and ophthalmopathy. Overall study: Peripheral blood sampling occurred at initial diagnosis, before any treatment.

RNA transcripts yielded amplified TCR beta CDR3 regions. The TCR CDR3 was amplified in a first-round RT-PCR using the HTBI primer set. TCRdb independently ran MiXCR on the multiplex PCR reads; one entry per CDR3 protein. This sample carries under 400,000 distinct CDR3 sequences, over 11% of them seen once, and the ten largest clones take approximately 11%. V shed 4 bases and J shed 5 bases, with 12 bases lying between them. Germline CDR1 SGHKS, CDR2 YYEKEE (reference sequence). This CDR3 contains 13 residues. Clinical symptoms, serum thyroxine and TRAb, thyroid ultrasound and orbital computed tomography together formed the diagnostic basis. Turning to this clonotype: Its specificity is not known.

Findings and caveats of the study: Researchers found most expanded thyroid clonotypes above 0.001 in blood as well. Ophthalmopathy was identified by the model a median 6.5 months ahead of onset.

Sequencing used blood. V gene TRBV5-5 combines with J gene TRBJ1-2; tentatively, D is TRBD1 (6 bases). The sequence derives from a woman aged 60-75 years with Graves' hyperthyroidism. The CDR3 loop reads CASSRDTLYGYTF. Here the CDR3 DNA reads TGTGCCAGCAGCCGGGACACCCTTTATGGCTACACCTTC. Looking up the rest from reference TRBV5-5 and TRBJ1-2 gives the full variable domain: DAGVTQSPTHLIKTRGQQVTLRCSPISGHKSVSWYQQVLGQGPQFIFQYYEKEERGRGNFPDRFSARQFPNYSSELNVNALLLGDSALYLCASSRDTLYGYTFGSGTRLTVV.